The rows below give T cell receptor beta chains drawn from one sample of a study of CD8+CD57+ T cells in acquired aplastic anemia. TCRdb processed the reads anew with MiXCR; each CDR3 protein has one entry. Of about 170,000 distinct CDR3 sequences listed, roughly 48% are singletons. Material: sorted CD4+, CD8+, or CD8+CD57+ T cells (not recorded which) from PBMCs. The source is a human donor in good health. CDR3s include the opening cysteine and the closing phenylalanine or tryptophan. Fields, in order: J gene, V gene, clone size, D gene, CDR3 protein, CDR3 DNA. A D gene is named only where the DNA matches it firmly. Clone size is not always given. Where it is, it says once, few, many or a class for expanded clones.

>TRBJ1-2|TRBV7-9|many|NA
CASSLAGTALNYGYTF
TGTGCCAGCAGCTTAGCGGGGACGGCCCTTAACTATGGCTACACCTTC
>TRBJ2-7|TRBV2|many|NA
CASTRSWEQYF
TGTGCCAGCACACGGTCATGGGAGCAGTACTTC
>TRBJ2-5|TRBV5-8|NA|NA
CASSLVWGRKETQYF
TGTGCCAGCAGCTTGGTCTGGGGGCGAAAAGAGACCCAGTACTTC
>TRBJ1-5|TRBV12-3/TRBV12-4|NA|NA
CASSLSSRLAPNQPQHF
TGTGCCAGCAGTCTATCGAGCAGATTGGCCCCCAATCAGCCCCAGCATTTT
>TRBJ2-7|TRBV20-1|many|TRBD1
CSARDPGQGTYEQYF
TGCAGTGCTAGAGATCCCGGACAGGGAACCTACGAGCAGTACTTC
>TRBJ2-7|TRBV14|many|NA
CASSQAGTVYEQYF
TGTGCCAGCAGCCAAGCGGGCACGGTCTACGAGCAGTACTTC
>TRBJ2-7|TRBV10-2|NA|NA
CASSERTDTYEQYF
TGCGCCAGCAGTGAGAGGACGGATACCTACGAGCAGTACTTC
>TRBJ2-3|TRBV7-3|many|TRBD2
CASSYRTSGRDTQYF
TGTGCCAGCAGCTACCGGACTAGCGGGAGAGATACGCAGTATTTT
>TRBJ1-5|TRBV24-1|NA|NA
CATSRQGNQPQHF
TGTGCCACCAGTCGACAGGGCAATCAGCCCCAGCATTTT
>TRBJ1-1|TRBV6-5|many|TRBD1
CASLPRSLGGQGTEAFF
TGTGCCAGTCTACCTAGGTCGCTTGGGGGACAGGGTACTGAAGCTTTCTTT
>TRBJ1-5|TRBV10-3|NA|NA
CAISGSDQPQHF
TGTGCCATCAGTGGAAGTGATCAGCCCCAGCATTTT
>TRBJ1-4|TRBV29-1|NA|NA
CSVEMRTKDLTEKLFF
TGCAGCGTCGAAATGCGCACGAAGGATTTAACTGAAAAACTGTTTTTT
>TRBJ2-7|TRBV10-1|many|NA
CASSESYGKLQYF
TGCGCCAGCAGTGAATCCTATGGGAAGCTCCAGTACTTC
>TRBJ2-7|TRBV14|many|TRBD1
CASSQGGTGVYEQYF
TGTGCCAGCAGCCAAGGTGGGACAGGGGTTTACGAGCAGTACTTC
>TRBJ2-5|TRBV20-1|NA|TRBD2
CSARRRERETQYF
TGCAGTGCTAGAAGGCGGGAGCGGGAGACCCAGTACTTC
>TRBJ1-1|TRBV29-1|NA|NA
CSVEGGGPEAFF
TGCAGCGTTGAAGGCGGGGGCCCTGAAGCTTTCTTT
>TRBJ1-5|TRBV2|NA|TRBD1
CASSRQGANQPQHF
TGTGCCAGCAGCCGACAGGGGGCGAATCAGCCCCAGCATTTT
>TRBJ1-1|TRBV12-3/TRBV12-4|many|TRBD1
CASSPTGTSNTEAFF
TGTGCCAGCAGTCCGACAGGGACTTCGAACACTGAAGCTTTCTTT
>TRBJ1-4|TRBV6-1|NA|NA
CASSPLMPTGTNREKLFF
TGTGCCAGCTCACCACTGATGCCTACAGGGACCAACCGGGAAAAACTGTTTTTT